The T cell receptor (beta chain) described here comes from a study of blood T cell repertoires in COVID-19. Overall study context: The United States, Italy and Spain supplied acute and convalescent COVID-19 samples. Sample material is recorded as cDNA or gDNA derived from T cells, B-cell-depleted T cells, or PBMCs.

Original handling: Reference gene primers were amplified, and this amplification served to estimate nucleated cell counts. The repertoire was sequenced with immunoSEQ multiplex PCR; TCRdb's copy has only in-frame clones and lacks some. From that table come the V and J calls and clone size; the DNA was used to work out D and trimming. The data hold about 80,000 clones, with roughly three quarters observed a single time. V was trimmed by 7 bases and J by 0 bases, leaving 9 bases between them. This CDR3 spans 13 amino acids. Germline V gene sequence: CDR1 SGHTA, CDR2 FQGNSA. What was sequenced was peripheral blood. The receptor's source is a man in his 70s with active or convalescent COVID-19. The chain carries TRBV7-2 and TRBJ1-2; D is possibly TRBD1 (5 bases). CDR3 nucleotide sequence: TGTGCCAGCATGCGGGACCCTAACTATGGCTACACCTTC. Its translation is CASMRDPNYGYTF.